These 32 T cell receptor beta chains share one sample of origin, sequenced in a study of blood T cell repertoires in COVID-19 (dated by TCRdb to 2018 to 2021). The library relied on the immunoSEQ multiplex PCR assay. This is the immuneACCESS table as TCRdb keeps it, with only in-frame sequences that have V and J called. A part of the clones is gone; compared with another copy, unresolved V genes explain less than half, and the rest is unexplained. This sample comprises fewer than 350,000 clones, about 89% of them detected only once. Of the sample, approximately 5.5% is held by the ten largest clones. Sequenced sample: PBMCs or T cells enriched from blood (not recorded which). The origin of the receptors is a man aged 55 to 70 who had recovered from COVID-19.

The chain uses TRBV28 and TRBJ2-7; 7 positions agree with TRBD1. The CDR3 runs 12 residues. With V trimmed by 5 bases and J by 3 bases, 1 base remained unmatched. Looked up from germline, CDR1 is MDHEN and CDR2 is SYDVKM. The CDR3 reads CASSRQGYEQYF. CDR3 DNA: TGTGCCAGCAGTCGACAGGGCTACGAGCAGTACTTC.

This chain joins TRBV27 and TRBJ2-7, with TRBD2 matching over 9 bases. Germline V CDR1 and CDR2: MNHEY, SMNVEV (reference sequence). There are 15 residues in the CDR3. Germline trimming cut 7 bases from V and 2 bases from J; bases unmatched to any gene: 9. The CDR3 coding sequence is TGTGCCAGCATCAAACCGACTAGCGGAGCCTACGAGCAGTACTTC. Protein: CASIKPTSGAYEQYF.

The chain links TRBV5-8 to TRBJ2-7; D may be TRBD2 (6 bases). Germline CDR1 and CDR2: SGHTS and YDEGEE. The V end was cut by 4 bases, the J end by 2 bases, with 13 bases between. The CDR3 sequence is 14 residues long. This chain's CDR3 is CASSQQGGPYEQYF. The CDR3 nucleotides read TGTGCCAGCAGCCAGCAGGGAGGTCCCTACGAGCAGTACTTC.

J is TRBJ1-4 and V is TRBV9; D uncertain. The CDR3 contains 14 residues. Trimming took off 1 base at V and 8 bases at J, with 12 bases between the two ends. Germline V CDR1 and CDR2: SGDLS, YYNGEE. The CDR3 sequence is CASSVPGPWEKLFF. CDR3 bases: TGTGCCAGCAGCGTACCCGGTCCGTGGGAAAAACTGTTTTTT.

The rearrangement joins TRBV7-2 to TRBJ2-3; D is possibly TRBD2 (5 bases). Germline CDR1 reads SGHTA; CDR2 reads FQGNSA. The CDR3 sequence is 15 residues long. V was cut by 5 bases and J by 0 bases, with 12 bases left in between. The CDR3 protein is CASSASRTSTDTQYF. The CDR3 region has the DNA TGTGCCAGCAGCGCTAGCCGAACTAGCACAGATACGCAGTATTTT.

The chain links TRBV10-1 to TRBJ2-7; TRBD2 agrees at 7 bases. Germline V CDR1 and CDR2: WNHNN, SYGVQD (reference sequence). The CDR3 sequence is 14 residues long. Trimming took 2 bases from V and 4 from J; bases not matched to a gene: 5. The CDR3 DNA follows: TGCGCCAGCAGTGAGGGCGGGAGTAGGTACGAGCAGTACTTC. This sequence encodes CASSEGGSRYEQYF.

The CDR3 region is CASRTTSGSRYEQYF. The CDR3, as DNA: TGTGCCAGTAGAACAACTAGCGGGAGCCGGTACGAGCAGTACTTC. V is TRBV19 and J is TRBJ2-7, with TRBD2 matching 11 bases. Germline-derived CDR1 and CDR2 are LNHDA and SQIVND (reference sequence). V gave up 6 bases and J gave up 4 bases; unmatched junction bases: 8. This CDR3 is built from 15 residues. The entire variable domain, with the rest obtained from reference TRBV19 and TRBJ2-7, is as follows: DGGITQSPKYLFRKEGQNVTLSCEQNLNHDAMYWYRQDPGQGLRLIYYSQIVNDFQKGDIAEGYSVSREKKESFPLTVTSAQKNPTAFYLCASRTTSGSRYEQYFGPGTRLTVT.

The rearrangement joins TRBV9 to TRBJ2-2; tentative D call: TRBD2 (5 bases). Trimming removed 1 base at V and 6 bases at J, with 7 bases between. Germline values: CDR1 SGDLS, CDR2 YYNGEE. There are 13 residues in the CDR3. Here the CDR3 DNA reads TGTGCCAGCAGCGTAACGAGGGCCGGGGAGCTGTTTTTT. This codes for CASSVTRAGELFF.

V gene TRBV6-2 or TRBV6-3 combines with J gene TRBJ2-3; 8 bases are shared with TRBD2. Germline V gene lookup returns CDR1 MNHEY and CDR2 SVGEGT. Trimming cost V 5 bases and J 1 base; bases outside gene matches: 5. This CDR3 contains 15 residues. CDR3 sequence: CASSKGLAGTDTQYF. The CDR3 DNA reads as TGTGCCAGCAGTAAAGGACTAGCAGGCACAGATACGCAGTATTTT.

The CDR3: CATREDPSNTEAFF. The CDR3 DNA follows: TGTGCCACCCGAGAAGATCCTTCGAACACTGAAGCTTTCTTT. This chain joins TRBV28 and TRBJ1-1; D is ambiguous. The CDR3 spans 14 residues. V was clipped by 10 bases and J by 1 base, with 16 bases between them. From germline, CDR1 is MDHEN and CDR2 SYDVKM.

Only one count was recorded for this clone. The CDR3 sequence is CASSLGQGAKYEQFF. Here the CDR3 DNA reads TGTGCCAGCAGCCTCGGACAGGGGGCTAAATATGAGCAGTTCTTC. V gene TRBV11-3 combines with J gene TRBJ2-1; TRBD1 aligns across 11 bases. CDR1 is SGHNT and CDR2 is YENEEA in the germline V gene. This CDR3 has 15 amino acids. Trimming cost V 5 bases and J 8 bases; bases outside gene matches: 8.

A single count supports this clone. The J gene is TRBJ2-2, the V gene TRBV28; D may be TRBD1 (5 bases). Trimming removed 1 base from V and 3 bases from J, with 15 bases in between. CDR3 length: 17 residues. Germline values: CDR1 MDHEN, CDR2 SYDVKM. CDR3 sequence (DNA): TGTGCCAGCAGTTTATTCGGCAGGGAACGAGACACCGGGGAGCTGTTTTTT. It codes for CASSLFGRERDTGELFF.

V is TRBV5-1 and J is TRBJ2-1; D is possibly TRBD1 (5 bases). The CDR3 is 14 residues long. Germline V lookup: CDR1 SGHRS, CDR2 YFSETQ. V was pared by 6 bases and J by 1 base, with 11 bases between. The chain's CDR3 is CASTSRQSYNEQFF. The CDR3 DNA reads TGCGCCAGCACCTCACGACAGTCCTACAATGAGCAGTTCTTC.

The chain recombines TRBV19 with TRBJ2-7, with 7 bases fitting TRBD1. V trimming: 5 bases; J trimming: 5 bases; junction bases outside the gene matches: 21. Germline V lookup: CDR1 LNHDA, CDR2 SQIVND (reference sequence). The CDR3 has 18 amino acids. The CDR3 nucleotides read TGTGCCAGTAGTGTAGGTGGGAAGGGGGCGCGAAAAAGGGACGAGCAGTACTTC. Residues: CASSVGGKGARKRDEQYF.

The CDR3 sequence is CASSQAGGADNQPQHF. The DNA for the CDR3 is TGTGCCAGCAGCCAAGCAGGCGGGGCGGACAATCAGCCCCAGCATTTT. The chain combines TRBV3-1 (or the pseudogene TRBV3-2) with TRBJ1-5, with D perhaps matching TRBD1 (5 bases). The CDR3 extends over 16 amino acids. Trimming shortened V by 1 base and J by 3 bases, and 13 bases separated the two germline ends. Germline V CDR1 and CDR2: LGHDT, YNNKEL (reference sequence).

This clone was seen a single time. The chain has TRBV24-1 and TRBJ2-7; 9 bases are a match to TRBD1. The CDR3 has 15 residues. Germline CDR1 KGHDR, CDR2 SFDVKD. With V trimmed by 4 bases and J by 2 bases, 5 bases remained unmatched. CDR3 residues: CATSDPGQGTYEQYF. In DNA, the CDR3 is TGTGCCACCAGTGACCCGGGACAGGGTACCTACGAGCAGTACTTC.

V usage is TRBV5-1 and J usage is TRBJ2-7, with a tentative D call TRBD2 (5 bases). CDR3 length: 15 amino acids. V was trimmed by 0 bases and J by 2 bases, leaving 12 bases between them. Germline V gives CDR1 SGHRS, CDR2 YFSETQ. In DNA form, the CDR3 reads TGCGCCAGCAGCTTGGGGACTGGGCACACCTACGAGCAGTACTTC. It yields the protein CASSLGTGHTYEQYF.

The chain links TRBV10-3 to TRBJ1-3; D gene unclear. V shed 2 bases and J shed 0 bases, with 8 bases lying between them. CDR3 length: 15 residues. CDR1 and CDR2 from the germline V gene are ENHRY and SYGVKD. CDR3 sequence reads: CAISERGTSGNTIYF. The CDR3 DNA reads as TGTGCCATCAGTGAGCGGGGTACCTCTGGAAACACCATATATTTT.

The chain joins TRBV6-5 to TRBJ2-7, with D possibly matching TRBD2 (5 bases). CDR3 size: 13 residues. The V gene's germline CDR1 is MNHEY and CDR2 SVGAGI. Trimming cost V 7 bases and J 3 bases, with 13 bases left between them. CDR3 sequence (DNA): TGTGCCAGCATAGCTGGAGGATTCTACGAGCAGTACTTC. Translating it yields CASIAGGFYEQYF.

The chain uses TRBV5-1 and TRBJ1-1, with TRBD1 matching 10 bases. Germline V gene data show CDR1 as SGHRS and CDR2 as YFSETQ. V was clipped by 4 bases and J by 3 bases; unmatched bases: 9. The CDR3 sequence is 16 residues long. DNA for the CDR3: TGCGCCAGCAGCATCAGGACAGGGGGACCGGACACTGAAGCTTTCTTT. Translating gives CASSIRTGGPDTEAFF.

The chain has TRBV29-1 and TRBJ2-5, with D possibly matching TRBD1 (7 bases). Germline V gene data show CDR1 as SQVTM and CDR2 as ANQGSEA. Trimming took 6 bases from V and 5 from J, leaving 16 bases between them. This CDR3 contains 13 residues. CDR3 sequence (DNA): TGCAGCGTAGGCCGGGACAGCGGGGAGACCCAGTACTTC. Translating gives CSVGRDSGETQYF.

The chain recombines TRBV3-1 (or the pseudogene TRBV3-2) with TRBJ2-7; D gene unclear. CDR3 length equals 12 residues. Germline CDR1 and CDR2: LGHDT and YNNKEL (reference sequence). With 6 bases removed from V and 5 bases from J, the gap between germline ends came to 11 bases. CDR3 protein: CASRWPVDEQYF. CDR3 sequence (DNA): TGTGCCAGCAGATGGCCCGTGGACGAGCAGTACTTC.

This chain links TRBV19 with TRBJ1-5; D remains unclear. V was cut by 5 bases and J by 0 bases, with 14 bases left in between. The CDR3 sequence is 16 residues long. Germline assignment: CDR1 LNHDA and CDR2 SQIVND (reference sequence). The CDR3 bases are TGTGCCAGTAGTGAGGTAACAAACCTTAGCAATCAGCCCCAGCATTTT. This translates into CASSEVTNLSNQPQHF.

The J gene is TRBJ1-2, the V gene TRBV27; D is perhaps TRBD1 (6 bases). Germline V gives CDR1 MNHEY, CDR2 SMNVEV (reference sequence). The length of the CDR3 is 14 residues. Trimming shortened V by 0 bases and J by 8 bases, and 13 bases separated the two germline ends. The chain's CDR3 is CASSLSGRGTGYTF. The CDR3 DNA reads TGTGCCAGCAGTTTATCGGGCAGGGGAACGGGCTACACCTTC.

This sequence joins TRBV5-1 and TRBJ2-5; 11 nucleotides align to TRBD2. With 0 bases clipped from V and 5 bases from J, the junction kept 3 bases outside the gene matches. The CDR3 covers 15 residues. CDR1 and CDR2 (germline): SGHRS, YFSETQ. The DNA for the CDR3 is TGCGCCAGCAGCTTGGGACTAGCGGGACAGGAGACCCAGTACTTC. This codes for CASSLGLAGQETQYF.

This sequence joins TRBV27 and TRBJ1-5; 7 bases line up with TRBD1. The germline gives CDR1 MNHEY, CDR2 SMNVEV (reference sequence). V gave up 5 bases and J gave up 4 bases; unmatched junction bases: 11. The CDR3 sequence is 16 residues long. DNA for the CDR3: TGTGCCAGCAGTCAACATACAGGGACAGAGAATCAGCCCCAGCATTTT. Encoded protein: CASSQHTGTENQPQHF.

J is TRBJ1-2 and V is TRBV20-1, with 8 nucleotides matching TRBD1. The J segment lost 8 bases and the V segment lost 5 bases, leaving 4 bases of the junction unmatched. The V gene's germline CDR1 is DFQATT and CDR2 SNEGSKA (reference sequence). This CDR3 contains 11 residues. DNA of the CDR3: TGCAGTGCTCAGGGGGCTTCCGGCTACACCTTC. Amino acids: CSAQGASGYTF.

The chain combines TRBV5-1 with TRBJ2-7, with 10 nucleotides matching TRBD2. With 1 base clipped from V and 6 bases from J, the junction kept 7 bases outside the gene matches. The CDR3 sequence is 15 residues long. In germline, CDR1 is SGHRS, CDR2 YFSETQ. The CDR3 DNA follows: TGCGCCAGCAGCTTGTTAGCGGGAGGCTCTAGCGAGCAGTACTTC. As protein: CASSLLAGGSSEQYF.

V gene TRBV6-2 or TRBV6-3 combines with J gene TRBJ2-7; 10 bases are shared with TRBD1. The germline V gene encodes CDR1 MNHEY and CDR2 SVGEGT. This CDR3 region has 15 residues. V gave up 5 bases and J gave up 3 bases; unmatched junction bases: 7. The DNA for the CDR3 is TGTGCCAGCAGTGAGACCGGGACAGGGGACTACGAGCAGTACTTC. This sequence encodes CASSETGTGDYEQYF.

The rearrangement links TRBV7-9 to TRBJ2-1, with 10 nucleotides matching TRBD1. CDR1 and CDR2 (germline): SEHNR, FQNEAQ (reference sequence). The CDR3 is made up of 15 amino acids. The J segment lost 8 bases and the V segment lost 4 bases, leaving 8 bases of the junction unmatched. In DNA, the CDR3 is TGTGCCAGCAGCTCCGGGACAGGGGCATCGGATGAGCAGTTCTTC. Protein sequence: CASSSGTGASDEQFF.

The table lists this clone with a few counts. The chain has TRBV5-8 and TRBJ1-1; a weak D match, TRBD1 (6 bases). The germline gives CDR1 SGHTS, CDR2 YDEGEE. This CDR3 is 15 amino acids long. V lost 5 bases and J lost 2, with 16 bases in between. The DNA for the CDR3 is TGTGCCAGCAGATCCCACAGGGACCTTAACACTGAAGCTTTCTTT. Translated, it gives CASRSHRDLNTEAFF.

The V call is TRBV6-2 or TRBV6-3, the J call TRBJ1-3, with unresolved D. Trimming left V 2 bases short and J 0 bases short, with 8 bases between. Germline V CDR1 and CDR2: MNHEY, SVGEGT. This CDR3 spans 15 amino acids. In DNA, the CDR3 is TGTGCCAGCAGTTACCTCGGGAGCTCTGGAAACACCATATATTTT. The encoded protein is CASSYLGSSGNTIYF.